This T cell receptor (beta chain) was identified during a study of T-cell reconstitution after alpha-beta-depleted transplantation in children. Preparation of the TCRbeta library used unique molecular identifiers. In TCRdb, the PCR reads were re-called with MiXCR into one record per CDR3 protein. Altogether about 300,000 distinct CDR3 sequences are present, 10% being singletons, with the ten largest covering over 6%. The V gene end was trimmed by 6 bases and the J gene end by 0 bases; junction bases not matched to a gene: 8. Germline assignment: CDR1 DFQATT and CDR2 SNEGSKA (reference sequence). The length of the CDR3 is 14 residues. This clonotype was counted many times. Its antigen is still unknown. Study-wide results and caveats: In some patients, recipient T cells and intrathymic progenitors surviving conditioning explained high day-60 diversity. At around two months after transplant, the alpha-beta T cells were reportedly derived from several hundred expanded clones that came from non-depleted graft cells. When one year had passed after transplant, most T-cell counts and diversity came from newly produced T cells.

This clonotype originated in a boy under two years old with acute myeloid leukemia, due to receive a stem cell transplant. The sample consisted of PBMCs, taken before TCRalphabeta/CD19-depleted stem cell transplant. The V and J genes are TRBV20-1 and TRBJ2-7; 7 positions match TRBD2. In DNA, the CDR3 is TGCAGTGCCCCCGGGGGGTGGAGCTCCTACGAGCAGTACTTC. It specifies CSAPGGWSSYEQYF.